A selection of T cell receptor beta chains follows, all from one sample in a study of somatic mutations in cytotoxic T cells in rheumatoid arthritis. Generated by immunoSEQ multiplex PCR, the TCRdb table keeps only in-frame clones and is missing some. This repertoire shows some 12,000 clones, roughly three quarters found once; its top ten account for about 13%. Sequenced sample: CD8+ T cells sorted from blood. The receptors were gathered from a man over 45 in good health. Both conserved end residues are part of each CDR3. A D gene is named only where the DNA matches it firmly. The size entry is marked missing in some rows and otherwise reads once, few, many or a size class.

V	J	D	size	DNA	CDR3
TRBV18	TRBJ1-2	NA	NA	TGTGCCAGCTCACCACCCGGTAACTATGGCTACACCTTC	CASSPPGNYGYTF
TRBV4-3	TRBJ2-7	TRBD2	once	TGCGCCAGCAGCTACGGGACTAGCTACGAGCAGTACTTC	CASSYGTSYEQYF
TRBV12-5	TRBJ2-3	NA	NA	TGTGCTAGTGGTCTCCCCGATACGCAGTATTTT	CASGLPDTQYF
TRBV7-8	TRBJ2-1	NA	NA	TGTGCCAGCAGCTTAGGGTCGTATGTCGGGAGCGCCTTAAGGGAGCAGTTCTTC	CASSLGSYVGSALREQFF
TRBV7-9	TRBJ2-2	TRBD1	NA	TGTGCCAGCAGCGCTTCCGGGACAGGGGACTACACCGGGGAGCTGTTTTTT	CASSASGTGDYTGELFF
TRBV25-1	TRBJ2-7	NA	NA	TGTGCCAGCAGGGGGCTGGGGGCAGGGATCTCCTACGAGCAGTACTTC	CASRGLGAGISYEQYF
TRBV5-1	TRBJ1-1	TRBD1	NA	TGCGCCAGCAGCTTGGTACAGGGGGCCGAAGCTTTCTTT	CASSLVQGAEAFF
TRBV7-9	TRBJ2-7	NA	NA	TGTGCCAGCAGCTCCTCGGGAGACAACGAGCAGTACTTC	CASSSSGDNEQYF
TRBV9	TRBJ2-2	NA	NA	TGTGCCAGCAGCACCCGGACAAATCCCGGGGAGCTGTTTTTT	CASSTRTNPGELFF
TRBV4-1	TRBJ2-3	TRBD2	NA	TGCGCCAGCAGCCAGACTAGCGGGAGGGATACGCAGTATTTT	CASSQTSGRDTQYF
TRBV5-4	TRBJ1-2	TRBD1	few	TGTGCCAGCAGCATCCCTAGGACAGGGACAGGTGGAGGCTACACCTTC	CASSIPRTGTGGGYTF
TRBV5-1	TRBJ2-3	TRBD1	NA	TGCGCCAGCAGCTGGAGCGGACAGGGCACGAGTGGGACAGATACGCAGTATTTT	CASSWSGQGTSGTDTQYF
TRBV6-5	TRBJ1-1	NA	once	TGTGCCAGCAGTTACTCGAGTACGAACACTGAAGCTTTCTTT	CASSYSSTNTEAFF
TRBV7-3	TRBJ2-1	NA	NA	TGTGCCAGCGGGCGCACCAACAATGAGCAGTTCTTC	CASGRTNNEQFF
TRBV7-6	TRBJ1-5	NA	NA	TGTGCCAGCAGCTTAAGAGGGGGAAATCAGCCCCAGCATTTT	CASSLRGGNQPQHF
TRBV27	TRBJ2-3	NA	NA	TGTGCCAGCAGTAGCAGGGAGTCTCGCACAGATACGCAGTATTTT	CASSSRESRTDTQYF
TRBV14	TRBJ2-1	NA	NA	TGTGCCAGCAGCCAAGTCTTTACTGGTTACAATGAGCAGTTCTTC	CASSQVFTGYNEQFF
TRBV18	TRBJ2-1	TRBD2	medium-sized	TGTGCCAGCTCACCGTGGCGTAAGCGGGAGTTCAACAATGAGCAGTTCTTC	CASSPWRKREFNNEQFF
TRBV6-5	TRBJ1-1	NA	NA	TGTGCCAGCAGTTACCCCGACGGTCTGAACACTGAAGCTTTCTTT	CASSYPDGLNTEAFF
TRBV6-5	TRBJ2-3	NA	once	TGTGCCAGCAGTTACGAGGGGGGGGGCACAGATACGCAGTATTTT	CASSYEGGGTDTQYF
TRBV7-2	TRBJ2-1	NA	NA	TGTGCCAGCAGCTTAGGTGCGGGACTTAATGAGCAGTTCTTC	CASSLGAGLNEQFF
TRBV4-3	TRBJ1-1	NA	NA	TGCGCCAGCAGCCAAGCAGGGAACACTGAAGCTTTCTTT	CASSQAGNTEAFF
TRBV19	TRBJ1-1	NA	NA	TGTGCCAGTAGTATTGAGGGGACGATGAACACTGAAGCTTTCTTT	CASSIEGTMNTEAFF